This passage covers 26 T cell receptor beta chains from one sample sequenced in a study of T cell repertoires in cytomegalovirus infection. MiXCR, run by TCRdb on the reads, gives a single entry per CDR3 protein. Of more than 40,000 distinct CDR3 sequences listed, 20% to 25% were seen once; the top ten hold 80% to 90%. Antigen specificity for these receptors is unknown. This sample comprised CD8+ T cells from cultured PBMCs, obtained from culture after CMV antigen stimulation. Receptors were obtained from a human donor in good health (CMV status not recorded). Some clones in this sample may be carry-over from other donors' samples.

This clonotype was observed a few times. The chain couples TRBV18 to TRBJ1-1; D is uncertain. The germline V and J ends were trimmed by 2 bases and 6 bases, with 7 bases remaining between them. The CDR3 covers 12 residues. In germline, CDR1 is KGHSH, CDR2 LQKENI. The CDR3 nucleotides are TGTGCCAGCTCACCAGCAGGACCTGAAGCTTTCTTT. Protein product: CASSPAGPEAFF.

This clonotype occurred once. The rearrangement links TRBV12-3 or TRBV12-4 to TRBJ2-1, with 12 bases lining up with TRBD1. This CDR3 is built from 19 residues. V shed 3 bases and J 1 base; nucleotides not matched to a gene: 10. CDR3 sequence (DNA): TGTGCCAGCAGTTTGGGGACAGGGGGCGCCGAGAGATCCTACAATGAGCAGTTCTTC. Residues: CASSLGTGGAERSYNEQFF.

This chain connects TRBV7-2 to TRBJ2-3, with D perhaps matching TRBD1 (5 bases). Germline V gene sequence: CDR1 SGHTA, CDR2 FQGNSA. CDR3 length: 14 amino acids. V lost 0 bases, J lost 3 bases, and 7 bases lay in between. The CDR3 loop reads CASSLAGRTDTQYF. The CDR3 nucleotides are TGTGCCAGCAGCTTAGCGGGGCGGACAGATACGCAGTATTTT.

The chain employs TRBV29-1 and TRBJ2-1, with 14 bases fitting TRBD2. CDR3 length: 20 amino acids. Germline CDR1 and CDR2: SQVTM and ANQGSEA. Trimming cost V 1 base and J 3 bases; bases outside gene matches: 14. The CDR3 DNA follows: TGCAGCGTTGAAGGGCTTCGCGAGACTAGCGGGAGGGCCAGCTACAATGAGCAGTTCTTC. Protein: CSVEGLRETSGRASYNEQFF.

This clonotype was counted only a few times. The V call is TRBV19, the J call TRBJ1-5; tentatively, D is TRBD1 (5 bases). This CDR3 contains 15 residues. Between the trimmed V and J ends, which lost 7 bases and 0 bases, there was a span of 13 bases. Germline CDR1 is LNHDA and CDR2 is SQIVND (reference sequence). CDR3 nucleotide sequence: TGTGCCAGTATTGAGGGGATCTTTAGCAATCAGCCCCAGCATTTT. It specifies CASIEGIFSNQPQHF.

This clonotype has just a few counts. The J gene is TRBJ2-7, the V gene TRBV15; D unclear. Trimming left V 1 base short and J 5 bases short, with 6 bases between. Germline loops: CDR1 LNHNV, CDR2 YYDKDF (reference sequence). The length of the CDR3 is 12 residues. The CDR3 here is CATSRVGNEQYF. CDR3 sequence (DNA): TGTGCCACCAGCAGAGTTGGCAACGAGCAGTACTTC.

The V and J genes are TRBV7-2 and TRBJ2-4; 8 nucleotides align to TRBD1. Germline CDR1 reads SGHTA; CDR2 reads FQGNSA. The CDR3 extends over 12 amino acids. After removal of 0 bases from V and 14 bases from J, the junction contained 3 bases not matched to a gene. The CDR3: CASSLADRVEYF. Here the CDR3 DNA reads TGTGCCAGCAGCTTAGCGGACAGGGTTGAGTACTTC.

J is TRBJ1-5 and V is TRBV7-2, with a possible D match to TRBD1 (6 bases). Germline V gene lookup returns CDR1 SGHTA and CDR2 FQGNSA. CDR3 length equals 15 residues. The ends were cut back, 2 bases at V and 4 bases at J, with 12 bases in the middle. The CDR3 coding sequence is TGTGCCAGCAGCTTAAATCCTCAGGGGAATCAGCCCCAGCATTTT. It specifies CASSLNPQGNQPQHF.

V is TRBV19 and J is TRBJ2-1; 8 bases match TRBD2. Germline V gene sequence: CDR1 LNHDA, CDR2 SQIVND (reference sequence). Germline trimming cut 6 bases from V and 3 bases from J; bases unmatched to any gene: 7. This CDR3 is built from 15 residues. The CDR3 protein is CASRVSGRVYNEQFF. Written as DNA, the CDR3 is TGTGCCAGTAGGGTGAGCGGGAGAGTCTACAATGAGCAGTTCTTC.

This clonotype was seen only a few times. The rearrangement joins TRBV7-8 to TRBJ2-1, with 11 bases fitting TRBD2. The junction had 15 bases not matched to a gene; V was cut back by 1 base and J by 7 bases. CDR1 and CDR2 (germline): SGHVS, FQNEAQ. This CDR3 has 19 amino acids. The CDR3 sequence: CASSLDVAGGPGIVNEQFF. The CDR3 bases are TGTGCCAGCAGCTTAGATGTAGCGGGAGGGCCCGGAATAGTTAATGAGCAGTTCTTC.

This clonotype was seen a few times. The chain couples TRBV12-3 or TRBV12-4 to TRBJ2-7, with a weak D call TRBD2 (6 bases). The CDR3 runs to 11 residues. Trimming removed 4 bases at V and 7 bases at J, with 8 bases between. The CDR3 here is CASSSREEQYF. For the CDR3, the DNA is TGTGCCAGCAGTTCTCGGGAGGAGCAGTACTTC.

This chain uses TRBV2 with TRBJ1-2; no definite D call. This CDR3 contains 12 residues. Germline V gives CDR1 SNHLY, CDR2 FYNNEI. The V gene lost 7 bases and the J gene lost 3 bases, with 9 bases spanning the gap. This CDR3 is CASTGSDYGYTF. The CDR3 region has the DNA TGTGCCAGCACGGGTTCAGACTATGGCTACACCTTC.

This clonotype showed up just a few times. This chain links TRBV28 with TRBJ1-5; D is ambiguous. Germline values: CDR1 MDHEN, CDR2 SYDVKM. The CDR3 sequence is 15 residues long. Trimming removed 6 bases from V and 2 bases from J, with 14 bases in between. As DNA, the CDR3 is TGTGCCAGCAGCCGATCTGAGGCGGGCAATCAGCCCCAGCATTTT. This sequence encodes CASSRSEAGNQPQHF. The complete variable domain, with remaining parts taken from reference TRBV28 and TRBJ1-5, reads DVKVTQSSRYLVKRTGEKVFLECVQDMDHENMFWYRQDPGLGLRLIYFSYDVKMKEKGDIPEGYSVSREKKERFSLILESASTNQTSMYLCASSRSEAGNQPQHFGDGTRLSIL.

This clonotype has more than one count but fewer than ten. CDR3 sequence reads: CASSLSGSTYNEQFF. For the CDR3, the DNA is TGTGCCAGCAGCTTATCGGGCTCGACCTACAATGAGCAGTTCTTC. This sequence joins TRBV7-2 and TRBJ2-1; D unclear. The germline V gene has CDR1 SGHTA and CDR2 FQGNSA. With 2 bases removed from V and 2 bases from J, the gap between germline ends came to 10 bases. CDR3 length: 15 residues. Full variable domain (missing parts from reference TRBV7-2 and TRBJ2-1): GAGVSQSPSNKVTEKGKDVELRCDPISGHTALYWYRQSLGQGLEFLIYFQGNSAPDKSGLPSDRFSAERTGGSVSTLTIQRTQQEDSAVYLCASSLSGSTYNEQFFGPGTRLTVL.

The rearrangement uses TRBV4-1 and TRBJ2-3, with 9 bases aligning to TRBD2. The CDR3 contains 18 residues. CDR1 is MGHRA, CDR2 YSYEKL, per germline. With 0 bases clipped from V and 1 base from J, the junction kept 8 bases outside the gene matches. The CDR3 coding sequence is TGCGCCAGCAGCCAAGATGGAGTTAGCGGGAGAGGCACAGATACGCAGTATTTT. Its translation: CASSQDGVSGRGTDTQYF.

This rearrangement joins TRBV11-1 to TRBJ1-1; D call uncertain. Trimming took off 5 bases at V and 8 bases at J, with 15 bases between the two ends. CDR3 length: 13 residues. Germline CDR1 and CDR2: SGHAT and FQDESV (reference sequence). For the CDR3, the DNA is TGTGCCAGCAGCCGAGTGGGGAGGATCGAAGCTTTCTTT. This encodes CASSRVGRIEAFF.

Only a few counts were recorded for this clonotype. This chain joins TRBV19 and TRBJ2-5; TRBD2 aligns across 8 bases. Per the germline V gene, CDR1 is LNHDA and CDR2 is SQIVND (reference sequence). Losses at the gene ends were 4 bases for V and 1 base for J; bases not matched to a gene: 5. CDR3 size: 15 residues. In nucleotides, the CDR3 is TGTGCCAGTAGTACCGGGGGGGGGTCCCAAGAGACCCAGTACTTC. Its translation: CASSTGGGSQETQYF.

V is TRBV6-6 and J is TRBJ1-5; the D gene is possibly TRBD1 (5 bases). Trimming shortened V by 6 bases and J by 1 base, and 16 bases separated the two germline ends. Germline loops: CDR1 MNHNY, CDR2 SVGAGI (reference sequence). This CDR3 has 16 amino acids. Here the CDR3 reads CASSPAVGLSNQPQHF. DNA of the CDR3: TGTGCCAGCAGCCCGGCCGTGGGACTCAGCAATCAGCCCCAGCATTTT.

The chain joins TRBV11-1 to TRBJ1-1; tentative D call: TRBD1 (5 bases). Germline CDR1 and CDR2: SGHAT and FQDESV (reference sequence). The CDR3 has 15 residues. Trimming shortened V by 3 bases and J by 3 bases, and 14 bases separated the two germline ends. The CDR3, as DNA: TGTGCCAGCAGCTTGGGGACTTACGCAGACACTGAAGCTTTCTTT. It codes for CASSLGTYADTEAFF.

This sequence joins TRBV12-3 or TRBV12-4 and TRBJ2-5; tentative D call: TRBD1 (6 bases). V lost 5 bases, J lost 3 bases, and 16 bases lay in between. The CDR3 has 15 amino acids. CDR3 sequence: CASSRTGQRKETQYF. The CDR3 DNA is TGTGCCAGCAGTCGAACAGGGCAGAGAAAAGAGACCCAGTACTTC.

The V call is TRBV7-2, the J call TRBJ2-7, with 11 bases matching TRBD1. CDR3 size: 17 residues. V was pared by 1 base and J by 4 bases, with 9 bases of the junction left unmatched. The germline V gene has CDR1 SGHTA and CDR2 FQGNSA. The CDR3 DNA is TGTGCCAGCAGCTTAGTTCCACCCGGGACAGGGGGGTACGAGCAGTACTTC. This translates into CASSLVPPGTGGYEQYF.

The V and J genes are TRBV28 and TRBJ2-1; TRBD1 matches at 8 bases. J was trimmed by 1 base and V by 6 bases; bases with no gene match: 5. Germline assignment: CDR1 MDHEN and CDR2 SYDVKM. The CDR3 length is 15 residues. The CDR3 loop is CASRRNRGSYNEQFF. CDR3 nucleotides: TGTGCCAGCAGACGGAACAGGGGGTCCTACAATGAGCAGTTCTTC. Filled out from reference TRBV28 and TRBJ2-1, the complete variable domain reads DVKVTQSSRYLVKRTGEKVFLECVQDMDHENMFWYRQDPGLGLRLIYFSYDVKMKEKGDIPEGYSVSREKKERFSLILESASTNQTSMYLCASRRNRGSYNEQFFGPGTRLTVL.

In this sample, this clonotype turned up a few times. The rearrangement uses TRBV11-1 and TRBJ2-1; 9 bases map to TRBD1. The CDR3 length is 15 residues. Germline lookup yields CDR1 SGHAT and CDR2 FQDESV (reference sequence). J lost 10 bases, V lost 5 bases, and 12 bases had no gene match. CDR3 DNA sequence: TGTGCCAGCAGCCCAAGAGGGACAGGGTTACGGGAGCAGTTCTTC. This gives the protein CASSPRGTGLREQFF.

In this sample, this clonotype turned up a few times. The chain joins TRBV6-6 to TRBJ1-1; 8 bases fit TRBD1. There are 14 residues in the CDR3. Germline CDR1 reads MNHNY; CDR2 reads SVGAGI (reference sequence). Losses at the gene ends were 8 bases for V and 0 bases for J; bases not matched to a gene: 5. Written as DNA, the CDR3 is TGTGCCAGCCGGACAGGGAGGGTGAACACTGAAGCTTTCTTT. Translated: CASRTGRVNTEAFF.

V and J are TRBV7-9 and TRBJ1-1; D might be TRBD1 (5 bases). CDR1 and CDR2 from the germline V gene are SEHNR and FQNEAQ (reference sequence). The CDR3 has 14 amino acids. The V end was cut by 5 bases, the J end by 4 bases, with 14 bases between. The chain's CDR3 is CASSGTLGSTEAFF. DNA for the CDR3: TGTGCCAGCAGCGGGACGTTGGGCTCCACTGAAGCTTTCTTT.

This chain links TRBV2 with TRBJ2-7, with TRBD1 matching 7 bases. Losses at the gene ends were 7 bases for V and 3 bases for J; bases not matched to a gene: 15. The CDR3 contains 16 residues. The germline V gene encodes CDR1 SNHLY and CDR2 FYNNEI. Here the CDR3 DNA reads TGTGCCAGCAAAATGACCCCCGGGACAGCAGTCTACGAGCAGTACTTC. Translation gives CASKMTPGTAVYEQYF.